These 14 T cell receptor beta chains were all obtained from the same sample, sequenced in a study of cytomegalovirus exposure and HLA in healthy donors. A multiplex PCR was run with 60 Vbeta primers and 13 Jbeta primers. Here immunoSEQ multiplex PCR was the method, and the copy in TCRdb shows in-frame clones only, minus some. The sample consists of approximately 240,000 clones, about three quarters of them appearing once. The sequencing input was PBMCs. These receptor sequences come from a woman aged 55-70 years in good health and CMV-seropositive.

DNA of the CDR3: TGTGCCACCAGCCTACAGGGTTGGAACACTGAAGCTTTCTTT. Translated: CATSLQGWNTEAFF. The chain has TRBV15 and TRBJ1-1; a weak D match, TRBD1 (6 bases). Germline lookup yields CDR1 LNHNV and CDR2 YYDKDF (reference sequence). The CDR3 sequence is 14 residues long. Trimming removed 5 bases at V and 1 base at J, with 11 bases between.

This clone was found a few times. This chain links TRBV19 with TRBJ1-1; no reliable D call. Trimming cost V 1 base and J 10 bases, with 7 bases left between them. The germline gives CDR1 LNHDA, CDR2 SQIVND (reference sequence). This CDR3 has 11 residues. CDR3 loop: CASSIAGIAFF. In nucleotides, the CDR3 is TGTGCCAGTAGTATAGCCGGGATAGCTTTCTTT.

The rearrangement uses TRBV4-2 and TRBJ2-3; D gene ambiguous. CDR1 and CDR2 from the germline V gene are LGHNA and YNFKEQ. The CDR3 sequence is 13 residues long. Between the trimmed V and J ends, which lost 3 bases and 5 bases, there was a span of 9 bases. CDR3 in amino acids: CASSQERGDTQYF. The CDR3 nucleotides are TGTGCCAGCAGCCAGGAGAGAGGAGATACGCAGTATTTT.

The chain's CDR3 is CAISDRQGYTEAFF. The CDR3, as DNA: TGTGCCATCAGTGATAGACAGGGGTACACTGAAGCTTTCTTT. The gene calls are TRBV10-3 and TRBJ1-1; 8 positions match TRBD1. This CDR3 has 14 amino acids. J gave up 3 bases and V 3 bases, and 3 bases lay outside the gene matches. The germline gives CDR1 ENHRY, CDR2 SYGVKD.

The CDR3 sequence: CASSTLDRPITQYF. CDR3 DNA sequence: TGTGCCAGTAGTACACTGGACAGGCCGATCACCCAGTACTTC. The chain has TRBV19 and TRBJ2-5; 7 bases line up with TRBD1. The CDR3 is 14 residues long. Trimming cost V 4 bases and J 8 bases; bases outside gene matches: 10. Germline assignment: CDR1 LNHDA and CDR2 SQIVND (reference sequence). Combining the CDR3 with reference TRBV19 and TRBJ2-5 gives the whole variable domain DGGITQSPKYLFRKEGQNVTLSCEQNLNHDAMYWYRQDPGQGLRLIYYSQIVNDFQKGDIAEGYSVSREKKESFPLTVTSAQKNPTAFYLCASSTLDRPITQYFGPGTRLLVL.

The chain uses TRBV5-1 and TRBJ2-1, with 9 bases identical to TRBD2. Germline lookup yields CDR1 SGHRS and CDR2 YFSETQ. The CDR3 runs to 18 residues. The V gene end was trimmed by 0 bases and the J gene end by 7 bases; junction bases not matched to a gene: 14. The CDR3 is CASSLASGAAGGLNEQFF. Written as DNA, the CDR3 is TGCGCCAGCAGCTTGGCCTCCGGGGCGGCGGGAGGGCTTAATGAGCAGTTCTTC.

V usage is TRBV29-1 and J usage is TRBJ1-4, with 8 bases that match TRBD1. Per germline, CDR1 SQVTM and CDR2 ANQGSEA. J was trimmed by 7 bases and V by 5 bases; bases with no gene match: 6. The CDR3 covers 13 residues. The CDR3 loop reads CSVSGTGSEKLFF. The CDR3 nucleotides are TGCAGCGTTTCCGGGACAGGTTCTGAAAAACTGTTTTTT.

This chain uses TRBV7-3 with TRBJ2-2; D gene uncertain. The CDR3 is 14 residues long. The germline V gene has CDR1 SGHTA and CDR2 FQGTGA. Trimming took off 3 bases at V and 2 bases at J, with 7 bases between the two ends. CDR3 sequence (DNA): TGTGCCAGCAGCTTCGACATCAACACCGGGGAGCTGTTTTTT. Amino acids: CASSFDINTGELFF.

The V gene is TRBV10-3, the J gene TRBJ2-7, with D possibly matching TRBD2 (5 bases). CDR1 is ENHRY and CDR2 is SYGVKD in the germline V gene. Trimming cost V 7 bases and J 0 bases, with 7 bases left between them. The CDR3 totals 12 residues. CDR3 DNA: TGTGCCATCAACGGGGACTCCTACGAGCAGTACTTC. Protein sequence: CAINGDSYEQYF.

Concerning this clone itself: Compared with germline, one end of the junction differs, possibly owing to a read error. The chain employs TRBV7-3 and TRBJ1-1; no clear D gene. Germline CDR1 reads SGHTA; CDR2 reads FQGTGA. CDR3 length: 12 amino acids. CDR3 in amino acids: CASSFTTTPPDF. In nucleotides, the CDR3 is TGTGCCAGCAGCTTCACAACGACACCGCCCGATTTT.

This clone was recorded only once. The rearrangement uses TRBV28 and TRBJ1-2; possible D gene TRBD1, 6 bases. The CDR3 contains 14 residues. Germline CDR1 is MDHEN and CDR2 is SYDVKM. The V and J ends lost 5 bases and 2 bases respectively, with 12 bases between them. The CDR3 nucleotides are TGTGCCAGCAGTGCATCAGGGGCCAACTATGGCTACACCTTC. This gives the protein CASSASGANYGYTF.

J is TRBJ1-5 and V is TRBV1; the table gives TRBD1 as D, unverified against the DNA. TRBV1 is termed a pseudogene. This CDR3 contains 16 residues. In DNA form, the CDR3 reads TGCACCAGCAGCCACACAGTCGACAGGGTTAATCAGCCCCAGCATTTT. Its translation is CTSSHTVDRVNQPQHF.

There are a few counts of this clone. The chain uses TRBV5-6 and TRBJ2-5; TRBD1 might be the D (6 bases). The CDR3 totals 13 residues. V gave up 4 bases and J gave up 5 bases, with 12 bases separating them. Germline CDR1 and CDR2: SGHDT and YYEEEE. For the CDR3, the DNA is TGTGCCAGCAGCCCAGACAGGATGGAGACCCAGTACTTC. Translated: CASSPDRMETQYF.

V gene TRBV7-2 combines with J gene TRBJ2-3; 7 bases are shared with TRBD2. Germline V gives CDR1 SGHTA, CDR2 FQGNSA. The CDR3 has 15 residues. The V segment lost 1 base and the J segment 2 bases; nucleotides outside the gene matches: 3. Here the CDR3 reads CASSLVTSNTDTQYF. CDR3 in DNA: TGTGCCAGCAGCTTAGTGACTAGCAACACAGATACGCAGTATTTT.